This TCR beta chain was obtained from a study of blood T cell repertoires in COVID-19. In the original processing: Cell counts per sample came from amplifying reference gene primers. Data came from immunoSEQ multiplex PCR; TCRdb stores just in-frame clones and leaves some out. D and trimming come from the DNA, and the V and J calls and clone size come from that table. The table has some 66,000 clones, 90% to 95% seen once; the top ten hold 6% to 8%. Germline V gives CDR1 SGHTA, CDR2 FQGNSA. This CDR3 has 17 residues. Trimming cost V 1 base and J 7 bases; bases outside gene matches: 13. This clone was recorded only once.

This chain uses TRBV7-2 with TRBJ2-1, with 7 bases lining up with TRBD1. Material for sequencing was peripheral blood. The sequence derives from a human donor in a cohort sampled during active COVID-19. In DNA, the CDR3 is TGTGCCAGCAGCTTAGTGTCGGGACAGAGTTTAGCAAATGAGCAGTTCTTC. Its translation is CASSLVSGQSLANEQFF.